Sequencing of this T cell receptor beta chain was carried out in a study of blood T cells in healthy people across ages. Using a J-beta primer mix together with a sample-barcoded 5' primer, a second PCR was run for roughly 6 to 11 cycles. MiXCR, applied by TCRdb to the 5' RACE reads, yields one record per CDR3 protein. The data hold about a million distinct CDR3 sequences, with about 44% observed a single time. Per individual sample, total RNA of at least 6 micrograms was extracted. From germline, CDR1 is MNHNS and CDR2 SASEGT. J lost 3 bases, V lost 9 bases, and 15 bases had no gene match. There are 16 residues in the CDR3.

J is TRBJ2-7 and V is TRBV6-1; 9 bases are shared with TRBD1. This receptor was obtained from a young man in good health. What was sequenced was blood. The CDR3 sequence is CASSRPTGTGNYEQYF. CDR3 in DNA: TGTGCCAGTTCGAGGCCCACCGGGACAGGGAACTACGAGCAGTACTTC.